This record covers a single T cell receptor beta chain. The CDR3 is made up of 14 amino acids. Trimming stripped 0 bases from V and 5 bases from J, with 10 bases between. In germline, CDR1 is MGHDK, CDR2 SYGVNS. Using immunoSEQ multiplex PCR, the repertoire was profiled, and TCRdb retains in-frame clones only, with some absent. This repertoire shows 100,000 to 150,000 clones, more than 75% found once; its top ten account for 2% to 2.5%. This sample was taken from a study of blood T cell repertoires in COVID-19. The source material was peripheral blood. This clonotype was obtained from an older man with active COVID-19. The chain links TRBV25-1 to TRBJ2-5; TRBD1 is a possible D gene (5 bases). The DNA for the CDR3 is TGTGCCAGCAGTGAATACAGGGTGTGGGAGACCCAGTACTTC. It translates to CASSEYRVWETQYF. Full variable domain (missing parts from reference TRBV25-1 and TRBJ2-5): EADIYQTPRYLVIGTGKKITLECSQTMGHDKMYWYQQDPGMELHLIHYSYGVNSTEKGDLSSESTVSRIRTEHFPLTLESARPSHTSQYLCASSEYRVWETQYFGPGTRLLVL.